This entry concerns a single T cell receptor beta chain. The V gene's germline CDR1 is LNHNV and CDR2 YYDKDF (reference sequence). J was trimmed by 10 bases and V by 0 bases; bases with no gene match: 11. This CDR3 has 16 residues. This sample is part of a study of T cells in Graves' hyperthyroidism and ophthalmopathy. The source material, RNA transcripts, was used to amplify TCR beta CDR3 regions. Using the HTBI primer set, a first-round RT-PCR was run on the TCR CDR3. TCRdb reanalysed the multiplex PCR reads using MiXCR and keeps one entry per CDR3 protein. The data show some 300,000 distinct CDR3 sequences, around a fifth seen once.

The chain joins TRBV15 to TRBJ2-1, with 8 nucleotides matching TRBD2. This receptor was obtained from a man over 45 with Graves' ophthalmopathy. Sequenced input: blood. CDR3 residues: CATSRDLSGGGREQFF. The CDR3 DNA reads as TGTGCCACCAGCAGAGATCTCAGCGGGGGAGGAAGGGAGCAGTTCTTC. Full variable domain (rest looked up from reference TRBV15 and TRBJ2-1): DAMVIQNPRYQVTQFGKPVTLSCSQTLNHNVMYWYQQKSSQAPKLLFHYYDKDFNNEADTPDNFQSRRPNTSFCFLDIRSPGLGDTAMYLCATSRDLSGGGREQFFGPGTRLTVL.